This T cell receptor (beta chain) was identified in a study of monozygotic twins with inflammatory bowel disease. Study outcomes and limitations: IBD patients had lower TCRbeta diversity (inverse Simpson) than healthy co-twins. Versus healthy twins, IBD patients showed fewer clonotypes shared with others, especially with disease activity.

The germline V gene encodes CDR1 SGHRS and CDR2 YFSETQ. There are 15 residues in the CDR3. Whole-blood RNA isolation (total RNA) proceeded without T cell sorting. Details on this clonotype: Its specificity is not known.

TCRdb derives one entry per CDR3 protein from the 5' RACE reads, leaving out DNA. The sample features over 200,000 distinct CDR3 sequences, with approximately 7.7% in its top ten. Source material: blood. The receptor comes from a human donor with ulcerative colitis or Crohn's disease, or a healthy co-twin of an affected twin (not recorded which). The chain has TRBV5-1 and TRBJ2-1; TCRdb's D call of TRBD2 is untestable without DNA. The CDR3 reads CASSAELAGYNEQFF.